This T cell receptor (beta chain) was recovered during a study of PD-1 blockade in classical Hodgkin lymphoma (dated by TCRdb to about 2020). About the investigation overall: Nivolumab dosing was 3 mg/kg intravenously every 2 weeks, continuing until either disease progression or unacceptable toxicity. A peripheral blood immune signature of response to PD-1 blockade in classical Hodgkin lymphoma was defined using TCR beta sequencing and CyTOF.

From cysteine to phenylalanine, the CDR3 is 12 amino acids long. Solely the CDR3 DNA is kept, with 36 bases framed from the first base. V trim: 4 bases; J trim: 4 bases; unmatched bases: 2. CDR1 and CDR2 (SQVTM, ANQGSEA) derive from the germline V gene. With respect to this clone: Its antigen remains undetermined. No quality values exist for individual bases; no much larger clone is one base distant.

According to the study, the label for this sample's time point signals: cycle 1 day 1 (C1D1), immediately before nivolumab initiation. Every trial patient had relapsed following autologous stem cell transplantation, and prior brentuximab vedotin exposure was what differed among cohorts A, B and C. The trial cohort included 45 to 65 patients with relapsed/refractory classical Hodgkin lymphoma, and each patient had a best overall response of complete response, partial response or progressive disease. Trial patients were treated with single-agent nivolumab in the multi-cohort phase II CheckMate 205 trial. An independent review committee assessed best overall response using the 2007 International Working Group response criteria. PBMCs from the trial were collected at three points: immediately before nivolumab initiation (C1D1), and during therapy at cycle 2 day 1 and cycle 4 day 1. Peripheral blood was collected in 8 mL Vacutainer Cell Preparation Tubes, from which PBMCs were isolated by centrifugation and then cryopreserved.

The Qiagen DNeasy kit was used to extract genomic DNA both from unsorted PBMCs and from the negatively selected CD4+ and CD8+ fractions. Using primers that anneal to V and J segments, immunoSEQ multiplex PCR amplified the TCR beta CDR3 regions. Amplification bias was minimized using a synthetic immune receptor repertoire, and residual bias was removed computationally after sequencing. The study's own analysis went as follows. Custom Python scripts were used to quantify repertoire diversity as the Shannon entropy index. Unsorted, CD4+ and CD8+ repertoires were examined separately, except in combined analyses, for which CD4+ and CD8+ sequences were merged in silico. A clone was considered expanded if an increase in frequency of at least 2-fold after treatment relative to C1D1 was found, and a pseudocount of 0.5 was applied to clones undetected at baseline. Clones with 0 or 1 copy at C1D1 were defined as singleton clones, while clones with 2 or more copies were defined as non-singleton clones. Clones expanded in unsorted samples were assigned a CD4+, CD8+ or unknown annotation through matching of protein sequences in sorted samples from the same patient. Wilcoxon tests on paired samples were used to test diversity changes from C1D1 to C4D1. The clones in this table, taken by TCRdb from immuneACCESS, are in-frame only. Not every clone is retained; where verified, under half of the shortfall comes from an unresolved V gene, and the cause of the rest is unknown. The V and J calls and clone size come from that table; D and trimming were worked out from the DNA. Recorded for this sample are roughly 92,000 clones; just under 95% of them occurred a single time. Jointly, the top ten make up 2.5% to 3% of the sample.

The investigation overall reported the following: Baseline TCR diversity was reported as lower in newly diagnosed patients than in healthy donors, and lower still in relapsed/refractory patients. CD4+ but not CD8+ TCR diversity rose significantly by C4D1 (p=0.0027 vs p=0.16), most apparent in complete responders (p=0.02). Lower diversity was seen in patients whose nivolumab began less than 1 year after ASCT, and these patients were left out of later analyses so that immune reconstitution would not confound the results. Only a single clinical trial cohort was studied, and what caused the repertoire differences, possibly disease activity or prior therapy, remained undefined. Baseline diversity similar to that of newly diagnosed patients was observed in trial patients achieving complete response, whereas significantly lower diversity was observed in partial responders and progressors.

The TCR sequence derives from a human donor with classical Hodgkin lymphoma. The chain was built from TRBV29-1 and TRBJ1-2; 8 of the junction bases match TRBD1. The sequencing here drew on peripheral blood mononuclear cells (PBMCs), taken at baseline. CDR3 reads: CSVGGTGYGYTF. The DNA sequence is as follows: TGCAGCGTTGGAGGGACAGGCTATGGCTACACCTTC. With the portions outside the CDR3 filled from the reference TRBV29-1 and TRBJ1-2 genes, the complete variable region becomes SAVISQKPSRDICQRGTSLTIQCQVDSQVTMMFWYRQQPGQSLTLIATANQGSEATYESGFVIDKFPISRPNLTFSTLTVSNMSPEDSSIYLCSVGGTGYGYTFGSGTRLTVV.